This T cell receptor (beta chain) emerged from a study of blood T cell repertoires in COVID-19 (dated by TCRdb to the early 2020s). Study-level background: Collaborator samples came from the United States, Italy and Spain and covered acute and convalescent phases of COVID-19. The repertoires were made available in a free public database intended to serve as a resource for research on the immune response to SARS-CoV-2. Deeply sampled blood TCRbeta repertoires from subjects exposed to, actively infected with, or recovered from COVID-19 were included in the dataset. Samples were obtained from the ongoing ImmuneRACE study (first 160 participants) and from over 1,000 subjects provided by 6 global collaborators. A de-identified subject ID, COVID-19 status, age in years and sex were almost always included in the sample metadata. The material from the prospective study consisted of cDNA or gDNA derived from T cells, B-cell-depleted T cells, or PBMCs. Where available, HLA class I and class II types were taken from metadata supplied by the sample provider and were not determined by assay-based typing. Points the paper makes about the study in general: How much clinical and demographic metadata was included differed by source and by participant, and the metadata was provided uncurated.

V sheds 0 bases and J sheds 4 bases, leaving 11 bases between their ends. There are 15 amino acids in the CDR3, from cysteine to phenylalanine inclusive. The only DNA kept is the CDR3, 45 bases in frame from the first base. Looking up the germline V gene yields CDR1 SGHRS and CDR2 YFSETQ. Collaborating institutions collected whole blood in K2EDTA tubes following their own protocols. For TCRbeta analysis, collaborators shipped samples as frozen whole blood, isolated PBMCs, or DNA extracted from either of those sample types. The immunoSEQ Assay, a bias-controlled multiplex PCR, was used to amplify TCRbeta CDR3 regions from genomic DNA. The paper's processing steps were these. Within the assay, amplification of reference gene primers was used to estimate how many nucleated cells each sample contained. To quantify the absolute abundance of each unique TCRbeta CDR3 rearrangement, sequence reads were collapsed and filtered. For each sample, productive Simpson clonality was calculated by taking the square root of Simpson's diversity index across productive rearrangements. In TCRdb, the immuneACCESS table is reduced to in-frame sequences with V and J assigned. These tables do not hold every clone; where another copy was compared, an unresolved V gene accounts for under half, and the others remain unexplained. The D gene and trimming were derived from the DNA, and the V and J assignments and clone size from that table. Within this sample are about 210,000 clones, with about 91% of them counted one time only. The top ten clonotypes cover 0.95% to 1.5% of the sample.

Worth noting for this clone: It has no known antigen specificity. Base qualities are not at hand, and no much larger clone is one base apart.

This chain joins TRBV5-1 to TRBJ2-1; possibly the D gene is TRBD2, per 6 matching bases. The source material was peripheral blood. The source of this sequence is a man aged 25 to 40 with acute or convalescent COVID-19. The CDR3 reads CASSLGGTPYNEQFF. The sequence in DNA is TGCGCCAGCAGCTTGGGCGGGACGCCTTACAATGAGCAGTTCTTC.